This T cell receptor beta chain was obtained from a study of tumor-infiltrating lymphocytes in primary liver carcinoma. Overall study context: The study enrolled male and female patients aged 30 to 69 years.

This clonotype was counted once. CDR1 is WNHNN and CDR2 is SYGVQD in the germline V gene (reference sequence). This CDR3 region has 20 residues. V lost 2 bases and J lost 7, with 30 bases in between. Co-extraction of RNA and DNA was performed on about 19-30 mg of unsorted bulk tissue. Total RNA amounting to roughly 450 ng was the source from which TCR beta cDNA was made with a constant-region primer. For TCR beta, libraries were produced by three nested multiplex PCR rounds using slightly modified ARM-PCR. The opening two PCR rounds, nine to eleven cycles each, paired TRBV1-TRBV30 forward primers with a C-beta reverse primer. One entry per CDR3 protein, called by TCRdb with MiXCR from the multiplex PCR reads. The sample gives 75,000 or so distinct CDR3 sequences, 60% to 75% of which show up once; about a quarter is in the top ten.

This chain links TRBV10-1 with TRBJ2-1; possibly TRBD1 or TRBD2 for D (6 bases each). Material: liver tumor tissue from sampling region 4. Subset defined: tumor region T4, right-lateral pole. The origin of this receptor is a man aged 40-49 years with primary liver carcinoma and hepatitis B virus infection. CDR3 sequence (DNA): TGCGCCAGCAGTGAGAGGTTGGGGGGCCTGGCTAGCGAGACTATTAATGAGCAGTTCTTC. It yields the protein CASSERLGGLASETINEQFF.